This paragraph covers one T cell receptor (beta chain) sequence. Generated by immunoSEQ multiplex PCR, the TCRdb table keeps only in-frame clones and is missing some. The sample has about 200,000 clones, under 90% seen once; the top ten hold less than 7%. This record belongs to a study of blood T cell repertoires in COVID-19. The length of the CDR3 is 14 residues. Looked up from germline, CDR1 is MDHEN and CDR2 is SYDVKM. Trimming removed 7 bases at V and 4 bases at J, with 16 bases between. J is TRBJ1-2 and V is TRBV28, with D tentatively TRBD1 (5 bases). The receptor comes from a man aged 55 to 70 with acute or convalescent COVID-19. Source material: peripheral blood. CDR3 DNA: TGTGCCAGCATCTCAGGGACCGGGGGCTATGGCTACACCTTC. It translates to CASISGTGGYGYTF.